The 8 T cell receptor beta chains below were found in one sample sequenced in a study of T cell responses to AZD1222 COVID-19 vaccine. Clones were sequenced by immunoSEQ multiplex PCR, and TCRdb holds only the in-frame ones, with some missing. This sample has around 78,000 clones, with around 86% found just once. The material sequenced was peripheral blood, taken on day 0 of AZD1222 vaccination. The receptors originated from an adult in good health.

This chain links TRBV7-2 with TRBJ1-4; the match to TRBD1 covers 9 bases. With V trimmed by 4 bases and J by 8 bases, 11 bases remained unmatched. The CDR3 sequence is 16 residues long. Germline loops: CDR1 SGHTA, CDR2 FQGNSA. CDR3 coding DNA: TGTGCCAGCAGCTCCTTTACCGGGACAGGGAGAGAAAAACTGTTTTTT. Its protein is CASSSFTGTGREKLFF.

The chain couples TRBV4-1 to TRBJ2-7; D gene ambiguous. There are 10 residues in the CDR3. Trimming left V 7 bases short and J 9 bases short, with 10 bases between. Germline CDR1 MGHRA, CDR2 YSYEKL. CDR3 protein: CASTSLGQYF. CDR3 DNA: TGCGCCAGCACCTCCCTCGGGCAGTACTTC.

This clone was found a few times. The CDR3 bases are TGTGCCAGTAACGAGCGGGGGTCCTACAATGAGCAGTTCTTC. Amino acid sequence: CASNERGSYNEQFF. The chain recombines TRBV19 with TRBJ2-1; TRBD2 agrees at 8 bases. Losses at the gene ends were 7 bases for V and 1 base for J; bases not matched to a gene: 3. This CDR3 comprises 14 residues. The germline CDR1 and CDR2 sequences are LNHDA and SQIVND (reference sequence).

The J gene is TRBJ1-2, the V gene TRBV5-8, with D perhaps matching TRBD1 (5 bases). There are 13 residues in the CDR3. V lost 4 bases and J 5 bases, leaving 12 bases between the germline ends. Per the germline V gene, CDR1 is SGHTS and CDR2 is YDEGEE. The CDR3 spells CASSTGRLYGYTF. The CDR3 DNA follows: TGTGCCAGCAGCACGGGACGGTTGTATGGCTACACCTTC. The whole variable domain, filled in from reference TRBV5-8 and TRBJ1-2, reads EAGVTQSPTHLIKTRGQQATLRCSPISGHTSVYWYQQALGLGLQFLLWYDEGEERNRGNFPPRFSGRQFPNYSSELNVNALELEDSALYLCASSTGRLYGYTFGSGTRLTVV.

The genes are TRBV3-1 (or the pseudogene TRBV3-2) and TRBJ1-2; D is undetermined. Trimming took 1 base from V and 4 from J, leaving 13 bases between them. CDR3 size: 15 residues. Germline CDR1 and CDR2: LGHDT and YNNKEL (reference sequence). The CDR3 region is CASSQGVRQPYGYTF. The CDR3, as DNA: TGTGCCAGCAGCCAAGGGGTCAGACAACCCTATGGCTACACCTTC.

This sequence joins TRBV5-4 and TRBJ1-3; D is unclear. CDR3 length: 15 residues. The ends were cut back, 0 bases at V and 2 bases at J, with 9 bases in the middle. Germline-derived CDR1 and CDR2 are SGHNT and YYREEE (reference sequence). The CDR3 loop is CASSLAVGPGNTIYF. The DNA of the CDR3 is TGTGCCAGCAGCTTGGCCGTGGGTCCTGGAAACACCATATATTTT. The full variable domain, completed using reference TRBV5-4 and TRBJ1-3, is ETGVTQSPTHLIKTRGQQVTLRCSSQSGHNTVSWYQQALGQGPQFIFQYYREEENGRGNFPPRFSGLQFPNYSSELNVNALELDDSALYLCASSLAVGPGNTIYFGEGSWLTVV.

This clone was seen once. This rearrangement joins TRBV19 to TRBJ1-1; D ambiguous. The CDR3 spans 16 residues. CDR1 LNHDA and CDR2 SQIVND come from the germline V gene (reference sequence). The V gene lost 6 bases and the J gene lost 1 base, with 18 bases spanning the gap. CDR3 nucleotide sequence: TGTGCCAGTAGATGGGTCGCGGCAGACAAGAACACTGAAGCTTTCTTT. Protein product: CASRWVAADKNTEAFF.

This rearrangement joins TRBV9 to TRBJ2-7; 7 nucleotides align to TRBD1. This CDR3 comprises 15 residues. The germline CDR1 and CDR2 sequences are SGDLS and YYNGEE. After removal of 0 bases from V and 2 bases from J, the junction contained 5 bases not matched to a gene. This chain's CDR3 is CASSVGPGQTYEQYF. CDR3 nucleotide sequence: TGTGCCAGCAGCGTAGGACCGGGACAGACCTACGAGCAGTACTTC. The full variable domain, completed using reference TRBV9 and TRBJ2-7, is DSGVTQTPKHLITATGQRVTLRCSPRSGDLSVYWYQQSLDQGLQFLIQYYNGEERAKGNILERFSAQQFPDLHSELNLSSLELGDSALYFCASSVGPGQTYEQYFGPGTRLTVT.